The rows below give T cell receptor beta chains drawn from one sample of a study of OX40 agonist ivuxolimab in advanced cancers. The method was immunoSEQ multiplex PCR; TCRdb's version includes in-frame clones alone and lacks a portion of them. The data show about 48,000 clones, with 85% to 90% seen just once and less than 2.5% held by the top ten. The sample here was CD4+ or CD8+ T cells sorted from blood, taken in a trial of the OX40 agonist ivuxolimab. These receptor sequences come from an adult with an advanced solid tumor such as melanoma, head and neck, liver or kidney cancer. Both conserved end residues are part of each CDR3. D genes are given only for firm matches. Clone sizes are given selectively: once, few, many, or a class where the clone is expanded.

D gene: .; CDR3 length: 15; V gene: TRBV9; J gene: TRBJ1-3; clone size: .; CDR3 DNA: TGTGCCAGCAGCGTAAACCCTACCTCTGGAAACACCATATATTTT; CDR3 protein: CASSVNPTSGNTIYF
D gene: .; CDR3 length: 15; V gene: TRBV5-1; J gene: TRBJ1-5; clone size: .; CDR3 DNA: TGCGCCAGCAGCTTTAGTGCAGGGCATGATCAGCCCCAGCATTTT; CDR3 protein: CASSFSAGHDQPQHF
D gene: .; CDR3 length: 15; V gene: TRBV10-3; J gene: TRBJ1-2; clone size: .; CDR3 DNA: TGTGCCATCACAGGCGCAGGGCAGGGGACCTATGGCTACACCTTC; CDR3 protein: CAITGAGQGTYGYTF
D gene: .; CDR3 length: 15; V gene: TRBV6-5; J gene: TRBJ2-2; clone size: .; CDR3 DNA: TGTGCCAGCAGTTTAAGCACAGGGTCCACCGGGGAGCTGTTTTTT; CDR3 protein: CASSLSTGSTGELFF
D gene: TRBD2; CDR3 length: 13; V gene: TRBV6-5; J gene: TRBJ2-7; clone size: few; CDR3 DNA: TGTGCCAGCAGCCGGGACTACCGCTACGAGCAGTACTTC; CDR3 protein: CASSRDYRYEQYF
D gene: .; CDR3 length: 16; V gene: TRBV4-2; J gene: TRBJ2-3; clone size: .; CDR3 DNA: TGTGCCAGCAGCCGCGTGGCAGAAGAGAGCACAGATACGCAGTATTTT; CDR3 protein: CASSRVAEESTDTQYF
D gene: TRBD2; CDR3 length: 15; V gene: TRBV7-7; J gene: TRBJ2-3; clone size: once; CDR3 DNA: TGTGCCAGCAGCCTGGGACTAGCGGGTACAGATACGCAGTATTTT; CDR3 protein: CASSLGLAGTDTQYF
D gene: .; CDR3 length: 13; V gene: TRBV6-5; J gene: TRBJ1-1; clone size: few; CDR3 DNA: TGTGCCAGCAGTTACTCGCAGAACACTGAAGCTTTCTTT; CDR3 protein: CASSYSQNTEAFF
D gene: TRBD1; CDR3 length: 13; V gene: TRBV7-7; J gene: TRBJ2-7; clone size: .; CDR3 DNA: TGTGCCAGCAGCTCGACAGGGGGCGACGAGCAGTACTTC; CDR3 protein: CASSSTGGDEQYF
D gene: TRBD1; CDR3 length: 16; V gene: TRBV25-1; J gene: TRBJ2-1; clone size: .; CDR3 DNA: TGTGCCAGCAGTACTCACGGGACAGGTGCCTACAATGAGCAGTTCTTC; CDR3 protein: CASSTHGTGAYNEQFF
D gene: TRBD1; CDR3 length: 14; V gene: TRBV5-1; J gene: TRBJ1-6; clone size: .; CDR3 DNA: TGCGCCAGCAGCTTGACAGGGGAGTACTCACCCCTCCACTTT; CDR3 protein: CASSLTGEYSPLHF
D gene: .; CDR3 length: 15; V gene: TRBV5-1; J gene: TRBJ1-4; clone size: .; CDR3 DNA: TGCGCCAGCAGGGGGGGAATAGCAACTAATGAAAAACTGTTTTTT; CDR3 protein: CASRGGIATNEKLFF
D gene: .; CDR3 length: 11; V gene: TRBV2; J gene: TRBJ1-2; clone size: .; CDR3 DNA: TGTGCCAGCAGTGAGTGGGGGGGTCGGACCTTC; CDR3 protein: CASSEWGGRTF
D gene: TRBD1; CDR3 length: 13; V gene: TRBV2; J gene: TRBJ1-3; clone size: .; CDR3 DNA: TGTGCCAGCAGTGGACAGGGACTAAACACCATATATTTT; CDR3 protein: CASSGQGLNTIYF
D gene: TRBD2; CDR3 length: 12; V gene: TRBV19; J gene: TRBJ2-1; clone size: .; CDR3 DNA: TGTGCCAGTAGTACGCTAGCGGGAGGGCGGTTCTTC; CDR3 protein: CASSTLAGGRFF
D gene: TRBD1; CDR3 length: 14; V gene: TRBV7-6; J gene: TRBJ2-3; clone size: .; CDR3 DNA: TGTGCCAGCAGCGGCGGGACAGGCGCAGATACGCAGTATTTT; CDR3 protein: CASSGGTGADTQYF
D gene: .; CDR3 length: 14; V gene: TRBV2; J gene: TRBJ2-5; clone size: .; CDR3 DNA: TGTGCCAGCAGGGAGGGGGGGCTAGGAGAGACCCAGTACTTC; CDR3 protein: CASREGGLGETQYF
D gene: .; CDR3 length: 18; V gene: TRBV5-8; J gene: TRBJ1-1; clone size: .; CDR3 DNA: TGTGCCAGCAGCTTGGCTATTACGGTTCTTCCTAAGAACACTGAAGCTTTCTTT; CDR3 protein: CASSLAITVLPKNTEAFF
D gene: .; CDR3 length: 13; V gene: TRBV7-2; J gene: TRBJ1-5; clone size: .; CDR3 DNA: TGTGCCAGCACCACCTCGGGCGGGCAGCCCCAGCATTTT; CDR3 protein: CASTTSGGQPQHF
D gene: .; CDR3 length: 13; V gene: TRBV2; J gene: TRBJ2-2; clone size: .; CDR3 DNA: TGTGCCAGCAGTGAAGCAAACACCGGGGAGCTGTTTTTT; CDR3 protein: CASSEANTGELFF
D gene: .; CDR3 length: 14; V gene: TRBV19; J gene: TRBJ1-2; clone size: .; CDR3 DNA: TGTGCCAGTAGTATCGGGAGGGAAGTTAATGGCTACACCTTC; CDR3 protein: CASSIGREVNGYTF
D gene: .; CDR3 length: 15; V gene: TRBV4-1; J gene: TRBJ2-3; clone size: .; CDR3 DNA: TGCGCCAGCAGCCAAGGACTAAACCCCAGGGGCACGCAGTATTTT; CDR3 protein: CASSQGLNPRGTQYF
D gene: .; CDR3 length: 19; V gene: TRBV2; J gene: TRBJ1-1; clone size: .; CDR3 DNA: TGTGCCAGCAGTAGATCAGGGGCTCTGGATGGTTTTCGGAACACTGAAGCTTTCTTT; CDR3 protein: CASSRSGALDGFRNTEAFF
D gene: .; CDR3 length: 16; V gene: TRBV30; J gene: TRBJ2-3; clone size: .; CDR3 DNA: TGTGCCTGGAGTATAAATAGAGTGAGGTCCACAGATACGCAGTATTTT; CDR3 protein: CAWSINRVRSTDTQYF
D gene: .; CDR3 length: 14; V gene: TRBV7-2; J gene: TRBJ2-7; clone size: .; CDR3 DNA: TGTGCCAGCAGCATACTACAGGGTTCCTACGAGCAGTACTTC; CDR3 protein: CASSILQGSYEQYF
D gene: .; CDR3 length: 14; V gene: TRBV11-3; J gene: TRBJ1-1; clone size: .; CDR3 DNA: TGTGCCAGCAGCTTAAGCGGGAGGAACACTGAAGCTTTCTTT; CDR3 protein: CASSLSGRNTEAFF
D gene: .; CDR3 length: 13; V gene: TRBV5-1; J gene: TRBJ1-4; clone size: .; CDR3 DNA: TGCGCCAGCAGCTCTGGACAGAACGAAAAACTGTTTTTT; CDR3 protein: CASSSGQNEKLFF
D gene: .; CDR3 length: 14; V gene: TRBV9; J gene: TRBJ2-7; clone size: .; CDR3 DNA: TGTGCCAGCAGCCCCACCCTTGGACCCTACGAGCAGTACTTC; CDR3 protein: CASSPTLGPYEQYF
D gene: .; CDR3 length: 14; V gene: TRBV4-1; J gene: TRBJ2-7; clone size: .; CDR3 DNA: TGCGCCAGCAGCCAACGGACGGAGGCCTACGAGCAGTACTTC; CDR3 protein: CASSQRTEAYEQYF
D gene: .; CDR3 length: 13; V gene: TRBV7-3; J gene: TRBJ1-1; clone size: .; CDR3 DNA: TGTGCCAGCAGCCCCAGGGGTGTCACTGAAGCTTTCTTT; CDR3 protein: CASSPRGVTEAFF
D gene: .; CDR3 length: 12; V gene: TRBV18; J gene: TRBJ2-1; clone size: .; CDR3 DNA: TGTGCCAGCTCACTGCCAGGTAGGGAGCAGTTCTTC; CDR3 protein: CASSLPGREQFF
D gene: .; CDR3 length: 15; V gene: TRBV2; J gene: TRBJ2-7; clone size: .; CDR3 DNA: TGTGCCAGCATGGGGGAGAGGCCCATCTCCTACGAGCAGTACTTC; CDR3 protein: CASMGERPISYEQYF
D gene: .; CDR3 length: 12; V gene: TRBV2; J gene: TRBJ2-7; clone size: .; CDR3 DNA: TGTGCCAGCAAGAAGGAATCCTACGAGCAGTACTTC; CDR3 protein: CASKKESYEQYF
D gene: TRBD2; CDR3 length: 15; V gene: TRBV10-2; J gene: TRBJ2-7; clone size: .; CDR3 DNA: TGCGCCAGCAGTGACCCAGCGGGAGGGCTCGACGAGCAGTACTTC; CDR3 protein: CASSDPAGGLDEQYF
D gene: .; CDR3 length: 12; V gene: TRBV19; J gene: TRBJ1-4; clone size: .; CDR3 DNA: TGTGCCAGTAGTAACTACGATGAAAAACTGTTTTTT; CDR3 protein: CASSNYDEKLFF
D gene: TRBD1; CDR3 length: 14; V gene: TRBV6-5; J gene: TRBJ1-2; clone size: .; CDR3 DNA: TGTGCCAGCAGCCGGACAGGGACTCTCTATGGCTACACCTTC; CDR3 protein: CASSRTGTLYGYTF
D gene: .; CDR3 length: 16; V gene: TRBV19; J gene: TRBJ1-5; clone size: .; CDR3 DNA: TGTGCCAGTAGTATAGCCCGGGTTTGGGCCAATCAGCCCCAGCATTTT; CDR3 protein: CASSIARVWANQPQHF
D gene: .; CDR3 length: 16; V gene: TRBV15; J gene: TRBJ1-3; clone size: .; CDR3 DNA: TGTGCCACCAGCAGAGACCAGGCTAGTTCTGGAAACACCATATATTTT; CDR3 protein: CATSRDQASSGNTIYF